This T cell receptor (beta chain) emerged from a study of blood T cell repertoires in COVID-19. Study overall: Material from acute and convalescent COVID-19 was sourced from the United States, Italy and Spain. T cells, B-cell-depleted T cells, or PBMCs provided the cDNA or gDNA that served as material.

The germline CDR1 and CDR2 sequences are SGHTA and FQGNSA. The CDR3 consists of 15 residues. The V gene lost 1 base and the J gene lost 5 bases, with 14 bases spanning the gap. Produced via immunoSEQ multiplex PCR; TCRdb's table is partial and in-frame only. The table records approximately 220,000 clones, 88% of them present only once. The study assigned cohorts using participant-reported clinical history. V and J are TRBV7-2 and TRBJ1-1, with D tentatively TRBD1 (5 bases). Material: PBMCs or T cells enriched from blood (not recorded which). The receptor comes from a woman under 40 who had recovered from COVID-19. The CDR3 sequence: CASSLDGGLGTEAFF. CDR3 bases: TGTGCCAGCAGCTTAGACGGGGGATTGGGGACTGAAGCTTTCTTT.